This T cell receptor beta chain was retrieved from a study of blood T cell repertoires in COVID-19. Study as a whole: The United States, Italy and Spain supplied acute and convalescent COVID-19 samples. Nucleic acid was either cDNA or gDNA, and it came from T cells, B-cell-depleted T cells, or PBMCs.

Original analysis: Amplified reference gene primers provided the basis for estimating nucleated cell counts. Using immunoSEQ multiplex PCR, the repertoire was profiled, and TCRdb retains in-frame clones only, with some absent. The V and J calls and the clone size are those of that table, but D and trimming were determined from the DNA. The sample holds approximately 250,000 clones; approximately 86% are singletons and the top ten take around 6.4%. This clone was observed once. The CDR3 length is 18 residues. The V gene lost 1 base and the J gene lost 1 base, with 17 bases spanning the gap. Germline assignment: CDR1 LGHDT and CDR2 YNNKEL (reference sequence).

The gene calls are TRBV3-1 (or the pseudogene TRBV3-2) and TRBJ2-1; tentatively, D is TRBD2 (6 bases). Sequencing was done on a sample of peripheral blood. The sequence derives from a woman aged 55 to 70 with active or convalescent COVID-19. The CDR3 nucleotides read TGTGCCAGCAGCCAAGTTTCTGGAGAGGGACTGTCCTACAATGAGCAGTTCTTC. As protein: CASSQVSGEGLSYNEQFF.